Following are 12 T cell receptor beta chains from one sample sequenced in a study of blood T cells in healthy people across ages (dated by TCRdb to about 2015). Library preparation employed 5' RACE. Reads for this sample came from an Illumina HiSeq 2500. A second 7 to 11 cycle PCR used a sample-barcoded 5' primer and a J-beta primer mix. In TCRdb, the public reads were trimmed at Q25 with fastp and aligned with MiXCR, with productive beta chains retained. Duplicate CDR3 protein sequences are folded into a single record with the most common DNA and genes. This sample has approximately 730,000 distinct CDR3 sequences in its table, and around 40% of those were observed once. Clones ranked in the top ten supply 20% to 25% of the sample. Sample: blood. All receptors derive from an older woman in good health.

This chain connects TRBV14 to TRBJ2-1; D gene uncertain. This CDR3 is 14 amino acids long. CDR1 SGHDN and CDR2 FVKESK come from the germline V gene. V was cut by 0 bases and J by 10 bases, with 13 bases left in between. CDR3 sequence reads: CASSQEIGLQEQFF. The CDR3, as DNA: TGTGCCAGCAGCCAAGAGATAGGCCTACAGGAGCAGTTCTTC. Drawing the rest from reference TRBV14 and TRBJ2-1, the complete variable domain is EAGVTQFPSHSVIEKGQTVTLRCDPISGHDNLYWYRRVMGKEIKFLLHFVKESKQDESGMPNNRFLAERTGGTYSTLKVQPAELEDSGVYFCASSQEIGLQEQFFGPGTRLTVL.

The J gene is TRBJ2-5, the V gene TRBV7-9; D not resolved. The V gene lost 5 bases and the J gene lost 2 bases, with 6 bases spanning the gap. The CDR3 covers 12 residues. Germline CDR1 reads SEHNR; CDR2 reads FQNEAQ (reference sequence). This chain's CDR3 is CASSKAQETQYF. CDR3 in DNA: TGTGCCAGCAGCAAAGCTCAAGAGACCCAGTACTTC. Full variable domain (missing parts from reference TRBV7-9 and TRBJ2-5): DTGVSQNPRHKITKRGQNVTFRCDPISEHNRLYWYRQTLGQGPEFLTYFQNEAQLEKSRLLSDRFSAERPKGSFSTLEIQRTEQGDSAMYLCASSKAQETQYFGPGTRLLVL.

The chain uses TRBV25-1 and TRBJ1-4; D gene uncertain. Germline-derived CDR1 and CDR2 are MGHDK and SYGVNS. This CDR3 spans 20 amino acids. V was shortened by 3 bases and J by 0 bases, with 23 bases between the two germline ends. Here the CDR3 DNA reads TGTGCCAGCAGTGAGTGGGGTACAAAACCCGGAGGGCCAACTAATGAAAAACTGTTTTTT. Translating it yields CASSEWGTKPGGPTNEKLFF.

This clonotype showed up many times. V usage is TRBV9 and J usage is TRBJ2-7; 10 bases fit TRBD2. CDR3 length: 15 amino acids. The V segment lost 4 bases and the J segment 3 bases; nucleotides outside the gene matches: 7. Germline loops: CDR1 SGDLS, CDR2 YYNGEE. The CDR3 here is CASSKGLAASYEQYF. The DNA for the CDR3 is TGTGCCAGCAGCAAAGGACTAGCGGCTAGCTACGAGCAGTACTTC.

In this sample, this clonotype turned up a few times. V usage is TRBV29-1 and J usage is TRBJ2-1, with TRBD2 identical over 8 bases. The CDR3 runs 12 residues. In germline, CDR1 is SQVTM, CDR2 ANQGSEA. V trimming: 4 bases; J trimming: 10 bases; junction bases outside the gene matches: 6. Written as DNA, the CDR3 is TGCAGCGTTGGGACTAGCCGAGTGGAGCAGTTCTTC. Translated, it gives CSVGTSRVEQFF.

The rearrangement links TRBV7-6 to TRBJ1-2; perhaps TRBD1 as D (6 bases). Germline V gives CDR1 SGHVS, CDR2 FNYEAQ. This CDR3 comprises 15 residues. Trimming removed 2 bases at V and 8 bases at J, with 18 bases between. The CDR3 is CASSLNTGSQGGYTF. As DNA, the CDR3 is TGTGCCAGCAGCTTAAATACAGGGAGCCAAGGGGGCTACACCTTC.

CDR3 in amino acids: CASGSGGSEKLFF. CDR3 bases: TGCGCCAGCGGGTCCGGCGGAAGTGAAAAACTGTTTTTT. V and J are TRBV5-1 and TRBJ1-4, with D unclear. The V gene lost 7 bases and the J gene lost 7 bases, with 14 bases spanning the gap. The CDR3 spans 13 residues. Germline V gene lookup returns CDR1 SGHRS and CDR2 YFSETQ.

The chain couples TRBV7-2 to TRBJ2-3; 9 nucleotides align to TRBD1. The CDR3 sequence is 16 residues long. The germline V gene encodes CDR1 SGHTA and CDR2 FQGNSA. The junction had 8 bases not matched to a gene; V was cut back by 4 bases and J by 3 bases. Here the CDR3 DNA reads TGTGCCAGCAGCTGGACTCCGACAGGGGGAACAGATACGCAGTATTTT. It yields the protein CASSWTPTGGTDTQYF.

This chain uses TRBV7-9 with TRBJ2-3; D uncertain. Germline CDR1 SEHNR, CDR2 FQNEAQ (reference sequence). V lost 5 bases and J 2 bases, leaving 11 bases between the germline ends. CDR3 length equals 14 residues. The CDR3, as DNA: TGTGCCAGCAGCCTTATGGGTTTCACAGATACGCAGTATTTT. It encodes CASSLMGFTDTQYF. The full variable domain, in which reference TRBV7-9 and TRBJ2-3 provide the parts outside the CDR3, is DTGVSQNPRHKITKRGQNVTFRCDPISEHNRLYWYRQTLGQGPEFLTYFQNEAQLEKSRLLSDRFSAERPKGSFSTLEIQRTEQGDSAMYLCASSLMGFTDTQYFGPGTRLTVL.

In this sample, this clonotype turned up a few times. V gene TRBV7-2 combines with J gene TRBJ2-1; 8 bases map to TRBD2. CDR1 and CDR2 from the germline V gene are SGHTA and FQGNSA. Trimming took 3 bases from V and 0 from J; bases not matched to a gene: 4. The CDR3 is 16 residues long. The CDR3 DNA reads as TGTGCCAGCAGCTTGTTAGCGGGAAGCTCCTACAATGAGCAGTTCTTC. It is translated as CASSLLAGSSYNEQFF.

The chain joins TRBV28 to TRBJ2-7, with 8 nucleotides matching TRBD2. Unmatched junction bases numbered 11, after V lost 4 bases and J lost 6 bases. The CDR3 has 15 residues. Germline assignment: CDR1 MDHEN and CDR2 SYDVKM. The CDR3 DNA reads as TGTGCCAGCAGTTCCTCAGCGGGAGCCCTCCTCGAGCAGTACTTC. As protein: CASSSSAGALLEQYF.

The sample holds a few counts of this clonotype. The CDR3 coding sequence is TGTGCCAGCAGTCTACCCCCCGACAGGGGAAGACTGAGGAATCAGCCCCAGCATTTT. It is translated as CASSLPPDRGRLRNQPQHF. V is TRBV6-5 and J is TRBJ1-5; 8 bases are shared with TRBD1. The germline V gene has CDR1 MNHEY and CDR2 SVGAGI. Trimming cost V 5 bases and J 4 bases; bases outside gene matches: 19. There are 19 residues in the CDR3.